This is a list of T cell receptor beta chains from one sample in a study of post-analysis software for immune sequencing data. TCRdb ran MiXCR on the PCR reads and lists one entry per CDR3 protein. The sample yields 350,000 to 500,000 distinct CDR3 sequences, 39% seen once. Sequenced: blood. Source of these receptors: a girl aged 2-10 years with multiple sclerosis. The CDR3 runs from the conserved cysteine through the conserved F or W. D genes are given only for firm matches. For some rows the clone size is stated as once, few or many, or as a class when expanded; others skip it.

v_gene: TRBV14
d_gene: NA
j_gene: TRBJ2-3
abundance: many
CDR3nt: TGTGCCAGCAGCCTCAGGACCCTCACAGATACGCAGTATTTT
CDR3aa: CASSLRTLTDTQYF

v_gene: TRBV20-1
d_gene: NA
j_gene: TRBJ2-7
abundance: NA
CDR3nt: TGCAGTGCTAGAGATTTTACGGGAGCACGGGAGCAGTACTTC
CDR3aa: CSARDFTGAREQYF

v_gene: TRBV6-5
d_gene: NA
j_gene: TRBJ2-3
abundance: NA
CDR3nt: TGTGCCAGCAGTCGTAACAGACCAGACACAGATACGCAGTATTTT
CDR3aa: CASSRNRPDTDTQYF

v_gene: TRBV6-4
d_gene: NA
j_gene: TRBJ2-1
abundance: few
CDR3nt: TGTGCCAGCATGGCGCCCGGTGAAGGCATCTACAATGAGCAGTTCTTC
CDR3aa: CASMAPGEGIYNEQFF

v_gene: TRBV5-1
d_gene: TRBD2
j_gene: TRBJ2-1
abundance: NA
CDR3nt: TGCGCCAGCAGCTTGCCTGCAGGCGGGGGCAATGAGCAGTTCTTC
CDR3aa: CASSLPAGGGNEQFF

v_gene: TRBV11-2
d_gene: NA
j_gene: TRBJ2-1
abundance: NA
CDR3nt: TGTGCCAGCAGCTTAGAACCCTCGCAACCGGGGGACCCCTACAATGAGCAGTTCTTC
CDR3aa: CASSLEPSQPGDPYNEQFF

v_gene: TRBV7-2
d_gene: TRBD1
j_gene: TRBJ1-5
abundance: NA
CDR3nt: TGTGCCAGCAGCAACCCGGGACAGCAGCCCCAGCATTTT
CDR3aa: CASSNPGQQPQHF

v_gene: TRBV20-1
d_gene: TRBD2
j_gene: TRBJ2-3
abundance: NA
CDR3nt: TGCAGTGCTACTAGCGGGGGGAACACAGATACGCAGTATTTT
CDR3aa: CSATSGGNTDTQYF

v_gene: TRBV7-2
d_gene: NA
j_gene: TRBJ2-7
abundance: few
CDR3nt: TGTGCCAGCAGCGCCCTAACCAGGGAGGACGAGCAGTACTTC
CDR3aa: CASSALTREDEQYF

v_gene: TRBV7-9
d_gene: TRBD2
j_gene: TRBJ2-3
abundance: NA
CDR3nt: TGTGCCAGCAGCTTAATATATGGAGCGGGAGCCCCCCGCACAGATACGCAGTATTTT
CDR3aa: CASSLIYGAGAPRTDTQYF

v_gene: TRBV28
d_gene: TRBD1
j_gene: TRBJ2-7
abundance: many
CDR3nt: TGTGCCAGCAGCCCCACAGGGGGCTCCTACGAGCAGTACTTC
CDR3aa: CASSPTGGSYEQYF

v_gene: TRBV3-1
d_gene: NA
j_gene: TRBJ2-7
abundance: NA
CDR3nt: TGTGCCAGCAGCCAAGATCGGACCTCCTACGAGCAGTACTTC
CDR3aa: CASSQDRTSYEQYF

v_gene: TRBV27
d_gene: TRBD2
j_gene: TRBJ2-1
abundance: NA
CDR3nt: TGTGCCAGCAGTTTCGGGGCTAGCGGGAGGGCCCGTTTGTACGATGAGCAGTTCTTC
CDR3aa: CASSFGASGRARLYDEQFF

v_gene: TRBV2
d_gene: TRBD1
j_gene: TRBJ1-1
abundance: NA
CDR3nt: TGTGCCAGCAGCAGAACAGGGGTTGAAACTGAAGCTTTCTTT
CDR3aa: CASSRTGVETEAFF

v_gene: TRBV3-1
d_gene: TRBD2
j_gene: TRBJ2-7
abundance: NA
CDR3nt: TGTGCCAGCAGCCCCCGACTAGCGGGGGGACCACTTGCTTACGAGCAGTACTTC
CDR3aa: CASSPRLAGGPLAYEQYF

v_gene: TRBV5-4
d_gene: TRBD2
j_gene: TRBJ2-1
abundance: NA
CDR3nt: TGTGCCAGCAGCTTGGGGGCGGGAGGGTATTACAATGAGCAGTTCTTC
CDR3aa: CASSLGAGGYYNEQFF

v_gene: TRBV5-1
d_gene: NA
j_gene: TRBJ1-4
abundance: NA
CDR3nt: TGCGCCAGCAGCCGAACCTCGGATGAAAAACTGTTTTTT
CDR3aa: CASSRTSDEKLFF

v_gene: TRBV7-2
d_gene: NA
j_gene: TRBJ1-1
abundance: NA
CDR3nt: TGTGCCAGCAGCTTAGAGGCAGGGAGGGAAGCTTTCTTT
CDR3aa: CASSLEAGREAFF

v_gene: TRBV29-1
d_gene: TRBD1
j_gene: TRBJ1-2
abundance: NA
CDR3nt: TGCAGCGTTGAACGCGACAGGGGTTATGGCTACACCTTC
CDR3aa: CSVERDRGYGYTF

v_gene: TRBV7-2
d_gene: NA
j_gene: TRBJ2-7
abundance: NA
CDR3nt: TGTGCCAGCAGCCCTCAAAGGGGGAGTTTACACGAGCAGTACTTC
CDR3aa: CASSPQRGSLHEQYF